This entry describes one T cell receptor beta chain. What it binds is not known. This sample is part of a study of post-analysis software for immune sequencing data. Study details: The patients showed relapsing-remitting, secondary progressive and progressive-relapsing multiple sclerosis courses. Study results and limitations: Controls' normalized Chao1 diversity significantly exceeded that of multiple sclerosis patients. About 5 TRBV segments were significantly more frequent in patients than in controls. TRBV5-6, TRBV5-1 and TRBV20-1 were among these segments. F measure clustering grouped samples strongly by preparation batch.

Germline V lookup: CDR1 MGHRA, CDR2 YSYEKL. Trimming cost V 3 bases and J 8 bases; bases outside gene matches: 13. The CDR3 runs to 16 residues. Prepared TCR beta cDNA libraries contained unique molecular identifiers. TCRdb passed the PCR reads through MiXCR, listing each CDR3 protein once. Of hundreds of thousands of distinct CDR3 sequences listed, approximately 53% are singletons. The receptor was isolated from a girl under 18 with multiple sclerosis. Sequencing was done on a sample of blood. V and J are TRBV4-1 and TRBJ1-5; TRBD1 agrees at 7 bases. The CDR3 loop reads CASSQITGTDFEPQHF. CDR3 nucleotides: TGCGCCAGCAGCCAGATAACCGGGACAGATTTTGAGCCCCAGCATTTT.